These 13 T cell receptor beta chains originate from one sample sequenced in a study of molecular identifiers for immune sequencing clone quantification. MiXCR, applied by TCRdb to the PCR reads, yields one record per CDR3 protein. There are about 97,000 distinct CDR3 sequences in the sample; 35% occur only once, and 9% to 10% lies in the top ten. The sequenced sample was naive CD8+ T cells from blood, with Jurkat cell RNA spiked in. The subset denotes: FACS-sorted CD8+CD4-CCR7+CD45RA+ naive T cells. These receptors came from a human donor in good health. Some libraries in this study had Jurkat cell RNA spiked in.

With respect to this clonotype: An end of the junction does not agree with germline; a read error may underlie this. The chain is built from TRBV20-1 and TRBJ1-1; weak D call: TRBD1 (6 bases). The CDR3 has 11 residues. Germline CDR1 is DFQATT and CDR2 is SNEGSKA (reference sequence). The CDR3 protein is CSAPGVVEALF. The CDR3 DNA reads TGCAGTGCCCCAGGGGTAGTTGAAGCTCTCTTT.

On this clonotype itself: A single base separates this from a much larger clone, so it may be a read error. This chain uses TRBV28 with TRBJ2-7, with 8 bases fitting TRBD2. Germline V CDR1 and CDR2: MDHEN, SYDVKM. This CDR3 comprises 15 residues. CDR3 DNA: TGTGCCAGCAGTTTAGACGGGAGGGTAACCTACGTGCAGTACTTC. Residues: CASSLDGRVTYVQYF.

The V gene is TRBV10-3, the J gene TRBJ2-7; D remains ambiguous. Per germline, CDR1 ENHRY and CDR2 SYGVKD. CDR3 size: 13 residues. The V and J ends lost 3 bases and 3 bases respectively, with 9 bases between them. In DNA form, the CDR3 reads TGTGCCATCAGTGAATCGGAGAGCTACGAGCAGTACTTC. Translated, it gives CAISESESYEQYF.

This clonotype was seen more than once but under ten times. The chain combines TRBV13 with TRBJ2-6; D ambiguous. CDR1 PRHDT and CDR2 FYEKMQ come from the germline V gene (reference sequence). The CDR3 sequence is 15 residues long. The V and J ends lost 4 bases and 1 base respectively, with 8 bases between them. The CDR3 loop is CASSSVHSGANVLTF. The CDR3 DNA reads TGTGCCAGCAGCTCGGTCCATTCTGGGGCCAACGTCCTGACTTTC.

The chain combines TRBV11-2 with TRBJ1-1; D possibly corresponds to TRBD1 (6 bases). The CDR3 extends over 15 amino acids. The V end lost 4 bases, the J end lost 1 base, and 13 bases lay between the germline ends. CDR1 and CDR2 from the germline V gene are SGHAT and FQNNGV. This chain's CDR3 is CASSSVNRENTEAFF. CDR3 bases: TGTGCCAGCAGCTCAGTGAACAGGGAGAACACTGAAGCTTTCTTT.

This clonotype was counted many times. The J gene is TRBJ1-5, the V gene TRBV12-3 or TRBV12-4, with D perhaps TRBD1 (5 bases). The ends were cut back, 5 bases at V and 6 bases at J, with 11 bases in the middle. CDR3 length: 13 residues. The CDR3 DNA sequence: TGTGCCAGCAGTGCCTCAGGGTTTCAGCCCCAGCATTTT. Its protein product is CASSASGFQPQHF.

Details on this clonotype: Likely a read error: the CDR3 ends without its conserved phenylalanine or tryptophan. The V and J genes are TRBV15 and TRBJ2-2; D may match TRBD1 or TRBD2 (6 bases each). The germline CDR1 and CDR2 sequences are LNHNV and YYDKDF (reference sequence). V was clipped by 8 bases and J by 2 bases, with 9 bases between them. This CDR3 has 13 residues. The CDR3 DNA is TGTGCCACCCTCGGGGGCAACACCGGGGAGCTGTTTTCT. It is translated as CATLGGNTGELFS.

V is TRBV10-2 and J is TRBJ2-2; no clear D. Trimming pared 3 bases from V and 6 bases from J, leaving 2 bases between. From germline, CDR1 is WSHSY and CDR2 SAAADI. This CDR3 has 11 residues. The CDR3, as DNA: TGCGCCAGCAGTGACTCCGGGGAGCTGTTTTTT. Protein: CASSDSGELFF.

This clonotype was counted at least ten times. The CDR3: CSVDDRISTDTQYF. Written as DNA, the CDR3 is TGCAGCGTAGATGACAGGATTAGCACAGATACGCAGTATTTT. The V call is TRBV29-1, the J call TRBJ2-3, with D maybe TRBD1 (6 bases). This CDR3 is 14 amino acids long. The germline V gene encodes CDR1 SQVTM and CDR2 ANQGSEA. The V and J ends lost 6 bases and 0 bases respectively, with 13 bases between them.

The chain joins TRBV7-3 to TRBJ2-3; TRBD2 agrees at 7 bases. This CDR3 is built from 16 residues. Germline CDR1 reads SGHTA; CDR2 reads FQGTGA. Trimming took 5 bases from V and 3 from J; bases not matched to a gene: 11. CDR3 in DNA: TGTGCCAGCAGCCCGGTGGGCGGGAGAGTGACAGATACGCAGTATTTT. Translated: CASSPVGGRVTDTQYF.

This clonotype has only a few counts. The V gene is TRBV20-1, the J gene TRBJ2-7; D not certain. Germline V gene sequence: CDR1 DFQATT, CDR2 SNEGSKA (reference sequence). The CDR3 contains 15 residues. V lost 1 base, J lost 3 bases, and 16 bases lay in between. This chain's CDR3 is CSARVRSLISYEQYF. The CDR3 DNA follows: TGCAGTGCTAGAGTTAGGTCTCTTATAAGCTACGAGCAGTACTTC.

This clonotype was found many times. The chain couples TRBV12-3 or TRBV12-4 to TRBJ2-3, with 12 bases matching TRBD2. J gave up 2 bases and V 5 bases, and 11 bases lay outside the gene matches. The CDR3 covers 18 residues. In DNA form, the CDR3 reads TGTGCCAGCAGTCCCAGACTAGCGGGAGACCTTTCCACAGATACGCAGTATTTT. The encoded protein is CASSPRLAGDLSTDTQYF.

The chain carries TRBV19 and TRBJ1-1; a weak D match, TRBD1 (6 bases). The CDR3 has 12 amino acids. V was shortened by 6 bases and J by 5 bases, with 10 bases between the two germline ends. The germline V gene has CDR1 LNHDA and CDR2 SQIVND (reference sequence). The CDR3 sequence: CASRWGRTEAFF. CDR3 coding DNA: TGTGCCAGTAGATGGGGGCGAACTGAAGCTTTCTTT.